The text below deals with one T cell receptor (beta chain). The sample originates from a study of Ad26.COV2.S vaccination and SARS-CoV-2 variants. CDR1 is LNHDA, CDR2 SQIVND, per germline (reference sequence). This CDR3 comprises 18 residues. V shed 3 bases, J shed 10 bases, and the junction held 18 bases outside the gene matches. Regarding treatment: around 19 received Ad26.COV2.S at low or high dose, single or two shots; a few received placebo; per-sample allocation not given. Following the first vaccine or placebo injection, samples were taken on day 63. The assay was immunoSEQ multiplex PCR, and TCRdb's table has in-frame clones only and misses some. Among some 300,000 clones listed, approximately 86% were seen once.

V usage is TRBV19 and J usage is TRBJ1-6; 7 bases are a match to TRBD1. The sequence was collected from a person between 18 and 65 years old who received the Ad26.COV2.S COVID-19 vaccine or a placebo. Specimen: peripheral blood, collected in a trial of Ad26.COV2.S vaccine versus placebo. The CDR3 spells CASSMDFINRGRSSPLHF. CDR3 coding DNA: TGTGCCAGTAGTATGGACTTTATAAACAGGGGCCGAAGCTCACCCCTCCACTTT.